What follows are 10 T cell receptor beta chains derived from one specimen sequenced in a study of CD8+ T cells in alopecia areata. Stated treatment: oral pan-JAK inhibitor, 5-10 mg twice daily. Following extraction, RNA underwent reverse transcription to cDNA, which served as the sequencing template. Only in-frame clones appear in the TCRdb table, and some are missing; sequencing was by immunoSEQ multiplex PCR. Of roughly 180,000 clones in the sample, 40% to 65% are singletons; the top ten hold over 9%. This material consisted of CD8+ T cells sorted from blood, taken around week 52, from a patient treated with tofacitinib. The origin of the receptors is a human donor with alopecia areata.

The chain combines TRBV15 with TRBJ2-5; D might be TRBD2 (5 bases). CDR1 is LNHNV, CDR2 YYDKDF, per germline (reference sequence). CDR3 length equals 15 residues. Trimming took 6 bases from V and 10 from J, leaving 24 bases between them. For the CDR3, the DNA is TGTGCCACCAGTTCGGGAACCCCGGCAAGAGAAAGCCAGTACTTC. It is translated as CATSSGTPARESQYF.

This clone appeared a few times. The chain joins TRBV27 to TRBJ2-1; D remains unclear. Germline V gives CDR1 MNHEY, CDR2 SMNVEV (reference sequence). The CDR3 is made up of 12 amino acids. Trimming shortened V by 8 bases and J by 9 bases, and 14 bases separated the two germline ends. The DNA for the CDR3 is TGTGCCAGCCGGGCTGGTGGGCCTGAGCAGTTCTTC. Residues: CASRAGGPEQFF.

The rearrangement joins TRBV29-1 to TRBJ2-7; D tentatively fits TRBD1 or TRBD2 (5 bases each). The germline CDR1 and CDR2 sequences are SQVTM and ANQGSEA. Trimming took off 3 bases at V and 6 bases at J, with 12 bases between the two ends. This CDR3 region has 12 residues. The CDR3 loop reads CSVDDGGGEQYF. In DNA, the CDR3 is TGCAGCGTTGATGACGGTGGGGGCGAGCAGTACTTC.

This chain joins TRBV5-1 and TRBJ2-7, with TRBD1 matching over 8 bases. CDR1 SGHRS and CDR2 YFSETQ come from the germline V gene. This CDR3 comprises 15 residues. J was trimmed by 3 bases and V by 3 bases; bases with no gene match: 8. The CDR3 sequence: CASSSPGQGIYEQYF. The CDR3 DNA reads TGCGCCAGCAGCTCCCCTGGACAGGGAATCTACGAGCAGTACTTC.

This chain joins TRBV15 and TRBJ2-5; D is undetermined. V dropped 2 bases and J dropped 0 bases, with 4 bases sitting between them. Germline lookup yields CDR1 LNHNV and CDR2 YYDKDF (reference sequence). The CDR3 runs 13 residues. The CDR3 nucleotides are TGTGCCACCAGCAGAAAGGACCAAGAGACCCAGTACTTC. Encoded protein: CATSRKDQETQYF. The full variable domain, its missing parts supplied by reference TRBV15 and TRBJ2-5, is DAMVIQNPRYQVTQFGKPVTLSCSQTLNHNVMYWYQQKSSQAPKLLFHYYDKDFNNEADTPDNFQSRRPNTSFCFLDIRSPGLGDTAMYLCATSRKDQETQYFGPGTRLLVL.

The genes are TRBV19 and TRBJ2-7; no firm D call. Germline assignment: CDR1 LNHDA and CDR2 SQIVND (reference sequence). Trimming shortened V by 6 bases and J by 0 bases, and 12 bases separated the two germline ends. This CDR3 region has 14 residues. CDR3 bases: TGTGCCAGTAGCCTAATTCCTCACTCCTACGAGCAGTACTTC. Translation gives CASSLIPHSYEQYF.

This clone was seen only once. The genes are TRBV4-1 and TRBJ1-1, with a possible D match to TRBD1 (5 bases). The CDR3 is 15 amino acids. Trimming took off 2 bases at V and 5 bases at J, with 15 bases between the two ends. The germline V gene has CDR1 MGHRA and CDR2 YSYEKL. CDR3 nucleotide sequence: TGCGCCAGCAGCCAACTTCCCGGGACCAGAACTGAAGCTTTCTTT. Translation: CASSQLPGTRTEAFF.

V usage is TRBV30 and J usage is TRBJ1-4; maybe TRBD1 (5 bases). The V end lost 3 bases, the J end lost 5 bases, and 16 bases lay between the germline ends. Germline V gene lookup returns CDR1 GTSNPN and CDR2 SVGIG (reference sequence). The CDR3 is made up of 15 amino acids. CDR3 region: CAWSAGTPVNEKLFF. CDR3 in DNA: TGTGCCTGGAGCGCCGGGACGCCGGTAAATGAAAAACTGTTTTTT. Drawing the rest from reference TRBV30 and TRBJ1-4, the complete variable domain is SQTIHQWPATLVQPVGSPLSLECTVEGTSNPNLYWYRQAAGRGLQLLFYSVGIGQISSEVPQNLSASRPQDRQFILSSKKLLLSDSGFYLCAWSAGTPVNEKLFFGSGTQLSVL.

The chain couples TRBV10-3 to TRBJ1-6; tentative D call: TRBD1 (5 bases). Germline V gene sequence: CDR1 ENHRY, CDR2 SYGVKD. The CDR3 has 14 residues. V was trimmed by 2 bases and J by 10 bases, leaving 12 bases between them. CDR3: CAISEGARPSPLHF. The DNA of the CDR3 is TGTGCCATCAGTGAGGGGGCGCGTCCCTCACCCCTCCACTTT.

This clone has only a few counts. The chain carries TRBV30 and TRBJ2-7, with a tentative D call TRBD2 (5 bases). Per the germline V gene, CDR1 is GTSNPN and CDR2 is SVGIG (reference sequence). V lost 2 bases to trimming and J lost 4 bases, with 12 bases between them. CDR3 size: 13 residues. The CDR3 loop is CAWSQRGEYEQYF. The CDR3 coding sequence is TGTGCCTGGAGTCAACGGGGAGAGTACGAGCAGTACTTC. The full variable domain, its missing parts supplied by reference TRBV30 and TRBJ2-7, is SQTIHQWPATLVQPVGSPLSLECTVEGTSNPNLYWYRQAAGRGLQLLFYSVGIGQISSEVPQNLSASRPQDRQFILSSKKLLLSDSGFYLCAWSQRGEYEQYFGPGTRLTVT.